These 13 T cell receptor beta chains were all obtained from the same sample, sequenced in a study of blood T cell repertoires in COVID-19. Sequencing used immunoSEQ multiplex PCR; TCRdb keeps in-frame clones, though not all of them. Of approximately 330,000 clones detected, roughly 90% appear once; the ten largest clones hold 9.9%. Source material: peripheral blood. Receptor source: a man aged 30 to 39 with COVID-19, enrolled during active disease.

V gene TRBV6-2 or TRBV6-3 combines with J gene TRBJ1-2; maybe TRBD1 (6 bases). The CDR3 spans 13 residues. V lost 7 bases and J 8 bases, leaving 17 bases between the germline ends. Germline V lookup: CDR1 MNHEY, CDR2 SVGEGT. The CDR3 spells CASTPRGAVGYTF. DNA of the CDR3: TGTGCCAGCACCCCGCGGGGGGCAGTCGGCTACACCTTC.

To note about this clone: A junction end diverges from the germline sequence, so it may reflect a read error. The gene calls are TRBV29-1 and TRBJ1-4; D unclear. Per germline, CDR1 SQVTM and CDR2 ANQGSEA. CDR3 length equals 13 residues. The CDR3 here is CSATGRTNEKLFF. In DNA form, the CDR3 reads TGCAGCGCGACCGGACGGACTAATGAGAAACTGTTTTTT.

The sample holds a few counts of this clone. The rearrangement links TRBV6-2 or TRBV6-3 to TRBJ1-6; weak D call: TRBD1 (5 bases). The germline CDR1 and CDR2 sequences are MNHEY and SVGEGT. This CDR3 comprises 17 residues. Trimming left V 4 bases short and J 4 bases short, with 17 bases between. The CDR3 DNA reads TGTGCCAGCAGTTGGGGACTCGGGGGTTCTTATAATTCACCCCTCCACTTT. Amino acid sequence: CASSWGLGGSYNSPLHF.

In this sample, this clone turned up once. The DNA for the CDR3 is TGTGCCAGCAGCCGTCCCGGGACAGAAATCGAGCAGTACTTC. It specifies CASSRPGTEIEQYF. This chain joins TRBV5-6 and TRBJ2-7; 7 nucleotides align to TRBD1. There are 14 residues in the CDR3. The V gene's germline CDR1 is SGHDT and CDR2 YYEEEE. The trim removed 4 bases at V and 6 bases at J, leaving 10 bases unmatched.

This clone was seen a few times. The chain has TRBV19 and TRBJ2-2; TRBD2 aligns across 7 bases. With 3 bases clipped from V and 0 bases from J, the junction kept 1 base outside the gene matches. CDR1 is LNHDA, CDR2 SQIVND, per germline (reference sequence). CDR3 length: 15 residues. The CDR3 is CASSIGGTNTGELFF. The CDR3 nucleotides are TGTGCCAGTAGTATCGGGGGGACGAACACCGGGGAGCTGTTTTTT.

The rearrangement joins TRBV6-5 to TRBJ1-1, with 9 bases aligning to TRBD1. Trimming at V came to 2 bases and at J to 11 bases, leaving 6 bases not matched to a gene. Per the germline V gene, CDR1 is MNHEY and CDR2 is SVGAGI. This CDR3 comprises 13 residues. The CDR3 region has the DNA TGTGCCAGCAGTTACCTAGGGACAGGGAAGGCTTTCTTT. It encodes CASSYLGTGKAFF.

The CDR3 DNA follows: TGTGCCAGCTCACCACGGATCCCGGGACAGGAACCAGGAAACACCATATATTTT. Its protein is CASSPRIPGQEPGNTIYF. The chain employs TRBV18 and TRBJ1-3; 8 nucleotides align to TRBD1. Trimming removed 1 base from V and 4 bases from J; junction bases left unmatched: 12. The CDR3 sequence is 18 residues long. Germline CDR1 KGHSH, CDR2 LQKENI. Supplemented by reference TRBV18 and TRBJ1-3, the full variable domain reads NAGVMQNPRHLVRRRGQEARLRCSPMKGHSHVYWYRQLPEEGLKFMVYLQKENIIDESGMPKERFSAEFPKEGPSILRIQQVVRGDSAAYFCASSPRIPGQEPGNTIYFGEGSWLTVV.

Only one count was recorded for this clone. This chain connects TRBV6-5 to TRBJ2-7, with 11 bases that match TRBD1. The CDR3 is made up of 15 amino acids. Germline V gene sequence: CDR1 MNHEY, CDR2 SVGAGI. The junction had 5 bases not matched to a gene; V was cut back by 2 bases and J by 5 bases. CDR3 sequence (DNA): TGTGCCAGCAGTTACCTGGGGACAGGGGGAGACGAGCAGTACTTC. This encodes CASSYLGTGGDEQYF.

The V gene is TRBV9, the J gene TRBJ1-6; TRBD1 matches at 7 bases. Per germline, CDR1 SGDLS and CDR2 YYNGEE. The trim removed 7 bases at V and 7 bases at J, leaving 8 bases unmatched. This CDR3 is 14 amino acids long. The CDR3 region has the DNA TGTGCCAGCCAGCCGGGACAGCAAAATTCACCCCTCCACTTT. Its protein is CASQPGQQNSPLHF.

The V and J genes are TRBV18 and TRBJ1-6; D not resolved. This CDR3 contains 15 residues. Germline V lookup: CDR1 KGHSH, CDR2 LQKENI. V gave up 0 bases and J gave up 7 bases, with 10 bases separating them. In DNA form, the CDR3 reads TGTGCCAGCTCACCACCGTCACTGACAAATTCACCCCTCCACTTT. It encodes CASSPPSLTNSPLHF.

The V gene is TRBV19, the J gene TRBJ1-1; TRBD1 is a possible D gene (5 bases). Between the trimmed V and J ends, which lost 7 bases and 5 bases, there was a span of 20 bases. The CDR3 is 15 residues long. Per the germline V gene, CDR1 is LNHDA and CDR2 is SQIVND (reference sequence). DNA for the CDR3: TGTGCCAGTAATCTAATGTCGGCGGGGCGGACTGAAGCTTTCTTT. It specifies CASNLMSAGRTEAFF.

The chain recombines TRBV6-5 with TRBJ2-1, with D unresolved. The CDR3 has 15 residues. CDR1 MNHEY and CDR2 SVGAGI come from the germline V gene. V was shortened by 6 bases and J by 1 base, with 13 bases between the two germline ends. The DNA for the CDR3 is TGTGCCAGCAGATCGCTCCCCTATTCCTACAATGAGCAGTTCTTC. Residues: CASRSLPYSYNEQFF.

This clone was recorded once. The chain links TRBV7-9 to TRBJ1-3; unclear D gene. Looked up from germline, CDR1 is SEHNR and CDR2 is FQNEAQ (reference sequence). The CDR3 runs 18 residues. With 0 bases removed from V and 0 bases from J, the gap between germline ends came to 15 bases. The CDR3 spells CASSLALGRIFSGNTIYF. For the CDR3, the DNA is TGTGCCAGCAGCTTAGCGCTGGGCCGTATTTTCTCTGGAAACACCATATATTTT.